This is a list of T cell receptor beta chains from one sample in a study of CD8+ T cells in alopecia areata. TCRdb's copy holds only in-frame clones and misses some; the assay was immunoSEQ multiplex PCR. The table records about 150,000 clones, more than 45% of them present only once. The sequenced sample was CD8+ T cells sorted from blood, obtained at week 0. These receptors came from a human donor with alopecia areata. Both conserved end residues are trimmed from each CDR3. Each record gives: J gene, V gene, CDR3 protein.

TRBJ2-1,TRBV2,ASSEVTGMGNEQF
TRBJ2-3,TRBV29-1,SAAGDRGLDTQY
TRBJ1-5,TRBV27,ASATGINQPQH
TRBJ2-1,TRBV29-1,SVPGTGVIQQF
TRBJ2-3,TRBV4-3,ASSQIISSTDTQY
TRBJ1-2,TRBV27,ASSSQGAYGYT
TRBJ1-4,TRBV30,AWTLAGNEKLF
TRBJ1-2,TRBV9,ASSSAGPPGPYGYT
TRBJ2-7,TRBV5-4,ASSQNGAYEQY
TRBJ1-1,TRBV29-1,SVEPAGGLEAF
TRBJ1-1,TRBV29-1,SVDRGRSSNTEAF
TRBJ2-1,TRBV7-6,ASSLGPGQGNEQF
TRBJ2-3,TRBV6-6,ASRQETSYTDTQY
TRBJ1-1,TRBV30,AWSDGGTEAF
TRBJ2-7,TRBV27,ASSLNTGSYEQY
TRBJ1-4,TRBV27,TSSAGADNEKLF
TRBJ2-7,TRBV6-5,ATSATGGHYEQY
TRBJ2-3,TRBV27,ASSSLSLDVLDTQY
TRBJ2-3,TRBV29-1,SVESGMGSTDTQY
-,TRBV29-1,SAGGTTYEQY
TRBJ1-2,TRBV6-6,ASRQQGAHYGYT
TRBJ2-7,TRBV7-9,ASSLGTPYEQY
TRBJ1-6,TRBV6-1,ASSGVSAGGTYSPLH
TRBJ2-7,TRBV4-3,ASSHTGAGYEQY
TRBJ2-4,TRBV5-1,ASSLDYAKNIQY
TRBJ1-2,TRBV27,ASSNGYGYT
TRBJ2-1,TRBV2,ASRATSGGANEQF
TRBJ2-1,TRBV2,ASKAIEQF
TRBJ2-6,TRBV2,ASVLGGGTSGANVLT
TRBJ1-5,TRBV6-5,ASSRQGNQPQH
TRBJ2-7,TRBV4-1,ASSQVSDLWQLSYEQY
TRBJ1-1,TRBV5-6,ASSPSWGVTEAF
TRBJ2-6,TRBV13,ASSSGTGFYSGANVLT
TRBJ1-2,TRBV29-1,SVYTGAPADGYT
TRBJ1-2,TRBV6-5,ASSYSGSYGYT
TRBJ2-1,TRBV4-3,ASSQERKLAGGGEQF
TRBJ2-7,TRBV4-3,ASSQDGIRDEQY
TRBJ1-5,TRBV9,ASSAGDSNQPQH
TRBJ1-1,TRBV19,ASSLWMNTEAF